This record looks at one TCR beta chain sequence and its context. Assay used: immunoSEQ multiplex PCR; TCRdb lists only in-frame clones, some missing. This sample yields 75,000 to 95,000 clones, of which around 82% are seen a single time; over 1.1% belongs to the top ten. The CDR3 is 12 amino acids. V trimming: 11 bases; J trimming: 8 bases; junction bases outside the gene matches: 11. Germline CDR1 ENHRY, CDR2 SYGVKD. These data belong to a study of lymphopenia after photon versus proton radiotherapy. This receptor was obtained from a man between 60 and 75 years old with pancreatic cancer. The chain joins TRBV10-3 to TRBJ1-2; 7 bases are a match to TRBD1. The specimen was peripheral blood, collected from a patient treated with proton-based radiotherapy. CDR3 DNA sequence: TGTGCCGTATACAGGGGTTCGGGGGGCTACACCTTC. Amino acids: CAVYRGSGGYTF.